Listed below are T cell receptor beta chains from one sample, sequenced in a study of blood T cell repertoires in COVID-19. Using immunoSEQ multiplex PCR, the repertoire was profiled, and TCRdb retains in-frame clones only, with some absent. The sample contains around 370,000 clones, more than 75% of which appear only once. Sequenced: peripheral blood. These receptors were obtained from a woman aged 18-29 years who had recovered from COVID-19. CDR3s include the opening cysteine and the closing phenylalanine or tryptophan. D genes are given only for firm matches. Size values are once, few and many counts, or a class for expanded clones, and some rows have none.

abundance	v_gene	j_gene	d_gene	CDR3aa	CDR3nt
NA	TRBV28	TRBJ1-2	NA	CASSPLNYGYTF	TGTGCCAGCAGTCCCCTAAACTATGGCTACACCTTC
once	TRBV30	TRBJ1-1	NA	CAWSVYTISEAFF	TGTGCCTGGAGTGTATATACAATTTCTGAAGCTTTCTTT
NA	TRBV5-8	TRBJ2-5	TRBD2	CASSLGLAGVGRQETQYF	TGTGCCAGCAGCTTGGGACTAGCGGGAGTGGGCCGGCAAGAGACCCAGTACTTC
NA	TRBV4-1	TRBJ2-6	TRBD1	CASSQMGQGAGGANVLTF	TGCGCCAGCAGCCAAATGGGACAGGGGGCAGGTGGGGCCAACGTCCTGACTTTC
NA	TRBV11-3	TRBJ2-1	TRBD2	CASSKGTSEWNEQFF	TGTGCCAGCAGCAAAGGGACTAGCGAATGGAATGAGCAGTTCTTC
few	TRBV18	TRBJ1-1	NA	CASSPTAPNTEAFF	TGTGCCAGCTCACCGACAGCCCCGAACACTGAAGCTTTCTTT
NA	TRBV6-5	TRBJ1-2	NA	CYSSSNYGYTF	TGTTATAGCTCCTCTAACTATGGCTACACCTTC
NA	TRBV14	TRBJ1-2	NA	CASSQDLGLYGYTF	TGTGCCAGCAGCCAAGATCTGGGGCTCTATGGCTACACCTTC
NA	TRBV25-1	TRBJ1-4	NA	CASSESTRGGKLFF	TGTGCCAGCAGTGAATCCACCCGGGGTGGAAAACTGTTTTTT
NA	TRBV6-5	TRBJ2-3	TRBD1	CASGNRGYEYF	TGTGCCAGCGGAAACAGGGGGTACGAGTATTTT
NA	TRBV5-6	TRBJ2-1	TRBD2	CASSLVTSGGLRVF	TGTGCCAGCAGCTTGGTGACTAGCGGGGGCCTTAGGGTCTTC
NA	TRBV10-2	TRBJ1-1	TRBD1	CASSPRLQGEAFF	TGCGCCAGCAGTCCGCGCCTACAGGGGGAAGCTTTCTTT
NA	TRBV11-2	TRBJ1-2	NA	CASSSLRRSTYGYTF	TGTGCCAGCAGCTCCCTGAGGAGGTCTACCTATGGCTACACCTTC
NA	TRBV29-1	TRBJ1-2	TRBD1	CSVDGGQHGYTF	TGCAGCGTTGATGGGGGACAGCATGGCTACACCTTC
few	TRBV29-1	TRBJ1-2	TRBD1	CSVWTGSHYGYTF	TGCAGCGTATGGACAGGGAGCCACTATGGCTACACCTTC
NA	TRBV9	TRBJ2-1	TRBD2	CASSVAGGRSEQFF	TGTGCCAGCAGCGTAGCGGGAGGCCGTAGTGAGCAGTTCTTC
once	TRBV27	TRBJ2-3	TRBD2	CASSPAAGGLRDTQYF	TGTGCCAGCAGTCCCGCGGCGGGAGGGCTTAGAGATACGCAGTATTTT
NA	TRBV19	TRBJ1-5	NA	CASTTGGQPQHF	TGTGCCAGTACCACGGGGGGGCAGCCCCAGCATTTT
NA	TRBV24-1	TRBJ1-2	NA	CATQSQQGIGYTF	TGTGCCACCCAGTCCCAACAGGGAATCGGCTACACCTTC
NA	TRBV14	TRBJ2-1	TRBD2	CASSQGRVLAGGPINYNEQFF	TGTGCCAGCAGCCAAGGTCGAGTACTAGCGGGAGGGCCAATTAACTACAATGAGCAGTTCTTC
NA	TRBV27	TRBJ1-5	TRBD1	CASSPRTGLQPQHF	TGTGCCAGCAGCCCTAGGACAGGTCTTCAGCCCCAGCATTTT
NA	TRBV3-1/TRBV3-2	TRBJ1-2	TRBD1	CASSQESTGNFNYGYTF	TGTGCCAGCAGCCAAGAATCGACAGGGAACTTTAACTATGGCTACACCTTC
NA	TRBV29-1	TRBJ1-2	TRBD1	CSVGDRGTIRRGYTF	TGCAGCGTTGGGGACAGGGGCACAATACGTCGAGGCTACACCTTC
NA	TRBV3-1/TRBV3-2	TRBJ1-5	NA	CASSQGGQPQHF	TGTGCCAGCAGCCAGGGGGGGCAGCCCCAGCATTTT
NA	TRBV6-6	TRBJ1-1	TRBD1	CASSPIEVSGGASEAFF	TGTGCCAGCAGTCCAATTGAAGTTTCAGGGGGCGCCTCTGAAGCTTTCTTT
NA	TRBV7-9	TRBJ2-2	TRBD2	CASTARASGRDTGELFF	TGTGCCAGCACCGCCCGGGCTAGCGGGAGGGACACCGGGGAGCTGTTTTTT
NA	TRBV19	TRBJ1-5	NA	CASSPQDSSNQPQHF	TGTGCCAGTAGTCCCCAGGACAGTTCAAATCAGCCCCAGCATTTT
NA	TRBV18	TRBJ2-3	NA	CASSPDQGTQYF	TGTGCCAGCTCACCGGACCAGGGTACGCAGTATTTT
NA	TRBV11-3	TRBJ1-4	NA	CASSLDPGVEKLFF	TGTGCCAGCAGCTTAGATCCAGGGGTTGAAAAACTGTTTTTT
NA	TRBV19	TRBJ2-3	TRBD2	CASSQRLAGVSDTQYF	TGTGCCAGTAGTCAAAGACTAGCTGGGGTCTCAGATACGCAGTATTTT
NA	TRBV29-1	TRBJ1-3	NA	CSIESDSGNTIYF	TGCAGCATCGAGAGCGACTCTGGAAACACCATATATTTT
NA	TRBV27	TRBJ1-5	NA	CASSSGFGASNQPQHF	TGTGCCAGCAGTTCCGGGTTTGGGGCCAGCAATCAGCCCCAGCATTTT
NA	TRBV6-2/TRBV6-3	TRBJ2-4	NA	CASSSQDRPLAKNIQYF	TGTGCCAGCAGTTCGCAAGACAGGCCACTAGCCAAAAACATTCAGTACTTC
NA	TRBV9	TRBJ2-4	TRBD2	CASSVAGGRDIQYF	TGTGCCAGCAGCGTAGCGGGAGGGCGGGACATTCAGTACTTC
NA	TRBV11-3	TRBJ1-1	NA	CASSLRFGVGNTEAFF	TGTGCCAGCAGCTTAAGGTTCGGGGTGGGGAACACTGAAGCTTTCTTT
NA	TRBV7-2	TRBJ1-2	NA	CASSHLWQGNGYTF	TGTGCCAGCAGCCACCTGTGGCAGGGCAATGGCTACACCTTC
NA	TRBV9	TRBJ2-6	NA	CASSGRVGPRPGANVLTF	TGTGCCAGCAGCGGAAGGGTGGGGCCCAGGCCTGGGGCCAACGTCCTGACTTTC
NA	TRBV25-1	TRBJ1-1	NA	CASRSQGKYTEAFF	TGTGCCAGTCGATCCCAGGGAAAGTACACTGAAGCTTTCTTT
NA	TRBV4-1	TRBJ2-6	TRBD1	CASSHTIGQGGIAGANVLTF	TGCGCCAGCAGCCATACTATCGGACAGGGGGGAATTGCTGGGGCCAACGTCCTGACTTTC
NA	TRBV6-1	TRBJ2-1	TRBD2	CASSEDLPSGGLYNEQFF	TGTGCCAGCAGTGAAGATCTCCCTAGCGGAGGACTCTACAATGAGCAGTTCTTC
once	TRBV23-1	TRBJ1-4	NA	CASSRRKDTTNEKLFF	TGCGCCAGCAGTCGGAGAAAGGACACAACTAATGAAAAACTGTTTTTT
NA	TRBV5-8	TRBJ1-2	NA	CASSFVRNYGYTF	TGTGCCAGCAGCTTTGTACGGAACTATGGCTACACCTTC
NA	TRBV15	TRBJ2-2	TRBD2	CATSRSGLAGGWTTGELFF	TGTGCCACCAGCAGATCGGGACTAGCGGGAGGCTGGACCACCGGGGAGCTGTTTTTT
NA	TRBV12-5	TRBJ1-1	TRBD1	CASGTGQGTEAFF	TGTGCTAGTGGTACAGGACAGGGGACTGAAGCTTTCTTT
NA	TRBV7-9	TRBJ2-2	TRBD1	CASSLGGTGGKAGELFF	TGTGCCAGCAGCTTGGGCGGGACAGGGGGCAAGGCCGGGGAGCTGTTTTTT
NA	TRBV28	TRBJ1-6	NA	CASSLISGVGSPLHF	TGTGCCAGCAGTTTAATTTCAGGGGTAGGTTCACCCCTCCACTTT
NA	TRBV2	TRBJ2-5	NA	CASRNKQGRQETQYF	TGTGCCAGCAGGAACAAACAGGGCCGCCAAGAGACCCAGTACTTC
NA	TRBV18	TRBJ2-1	TRBD2	CASSPSRTSYNEQFF	TGTGCCAGCTCACCGTCCCGGACTAGCTACAATGAGCAGTTCTTC
NA	TRBV6-1	TRBJ2-3	NA	CASSDGGFTDTQYF	TGTGCCAGCAGTGATGGGGGGTTCACAGATACGCAGTATTTT
NA	TRBV4-1	TRBJ1-3	NA	CASSQEFAAGVAGNTIYF	TGCGCCAGCAGCCAAGAATTTGCAGCAGGGGTCGCCGGAAACACCATATATTTT
NA	TRBV12-5	TRBJ2-5	NA	CASGFLETQYF	TGTGCTAGTGGTTTCTTAGAGACCCAGTACTTC
once	TRBV6-5	TRBJ1-1	NA	CASTAGGNTEAFF	TGTGCCAGCACAGCGGGGGGGAACACTGAAGCTTTCTTT
NA	TRBV4-3	TRBJ2-2	NA	CASSRDQGSGELFF	TGCGCCAGCAGCCGGGATCAGGGTAGCGGGGAGCTGTTTTTT
NA	TRBV12-5	TRBJ2-5	NA	CASGRETGFGETQYF	TGTGCTAGTGGTCGGGAGACAGGGTTCGGAGAGACCCAGTACTTC
NA	TRBV5-6	TRBJ1-2	NA	CASSRPQGYGYTF	TGTGCCAGCAGCCGCCCCCAGGGCTATGGCTACACCTTC
NA	TRBV11-2	TRBJ1-2	TRBD1	CASRLQGATGGYTF	TGTGCCAGCAGGTTACAGGGGGCGACGGGTGGCTACACCTTC
NA	TRBV5-4	TRBJ1-2	NA	CASTTRGALRGYTF	TGTGCCAGCACCACCCGGGGGGCTCTTAGGGGCTACACCTTC
NA	TRBV4-1	TRBJ2-3	TRBD2	CASSRGDYSTDTQYF	TGCGCCAGCAGCCGAGGGGACTATAGCACAGATACGCAGTATTTT
NA	TRBV27	TRBJ1-5	NA	CASSAQGWGNQPQHF	TGTGCCAGCAGTGCACAGGGATGGGGCAATCAGCCCCAGCATTTT
NA	TRBV18	TRBJ1-6	NA	CASSPQSLGMGGSPLHF	TGTGCCAGCTCACCACAGAGCTTGGGCATGGGAGGTTCACCCCTCCACTTT